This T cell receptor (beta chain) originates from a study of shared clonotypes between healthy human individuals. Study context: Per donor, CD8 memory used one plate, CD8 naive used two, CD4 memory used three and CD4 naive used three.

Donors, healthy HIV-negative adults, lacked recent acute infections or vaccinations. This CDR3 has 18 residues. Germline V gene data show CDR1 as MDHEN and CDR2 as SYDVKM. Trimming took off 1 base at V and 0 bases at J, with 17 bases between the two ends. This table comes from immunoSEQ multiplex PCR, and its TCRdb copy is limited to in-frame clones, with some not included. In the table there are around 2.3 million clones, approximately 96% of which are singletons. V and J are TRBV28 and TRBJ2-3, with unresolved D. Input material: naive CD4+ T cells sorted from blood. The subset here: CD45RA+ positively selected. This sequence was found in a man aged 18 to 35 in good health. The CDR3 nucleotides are TGTGCCAGCAGTTTATTCGTCAAAACGTCCTCTAGCACAGATACGCAGTATTTT. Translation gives CASSLFVKTSSSTDTQYF. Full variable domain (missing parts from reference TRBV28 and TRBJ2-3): DVKVTQSSRYLVKRTGEKVFLECVQDMDHENMFWYRQDPGLGLRLIYFSYDVKMKEKGDIPEGYSVSREKKERFSLILESASTNQTSMYLCASSLFVKTSSSTDTQYFGPGTRLTVL.